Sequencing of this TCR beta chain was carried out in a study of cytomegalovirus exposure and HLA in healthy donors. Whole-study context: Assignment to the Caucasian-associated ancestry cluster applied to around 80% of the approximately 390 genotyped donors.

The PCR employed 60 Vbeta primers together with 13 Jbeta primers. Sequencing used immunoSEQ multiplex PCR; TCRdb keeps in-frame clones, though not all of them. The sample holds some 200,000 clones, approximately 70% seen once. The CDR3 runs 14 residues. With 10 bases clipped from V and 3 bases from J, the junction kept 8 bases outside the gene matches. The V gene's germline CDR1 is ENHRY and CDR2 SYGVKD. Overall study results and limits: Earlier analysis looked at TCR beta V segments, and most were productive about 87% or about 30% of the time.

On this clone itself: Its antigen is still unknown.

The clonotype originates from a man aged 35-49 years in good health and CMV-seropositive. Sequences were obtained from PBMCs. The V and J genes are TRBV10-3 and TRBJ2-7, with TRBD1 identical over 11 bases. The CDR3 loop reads CATQPGQGVYEQYF. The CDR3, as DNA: TGTGCCACCCAACCGGGACAGGGGGTCTACGAGCAGTACTTC.